In this sample, the clone carrying this T cell receptor (beta chain) turned up a few times. What it binds is not known. Amplification targeted TCR beta CDR3 regions from RNA transcripts. A set of HTBI primers served as the primers for a first-round RT-PCR of the TCR CDR3. TCRdb passed the multiplex PCR reads through MiXCR, listing each CDR3 protein once. The sample contains 600,000 to 850,000 distinct CDR3 sequences, under 20% of which appear only once. The sample originates from a study of T cells in Graves' hyperthyroidism and ophthalmopathy. Broader study findings: Most thyroid clonotypes with frequency above 0.001 were detected in blood. From stable hyperthyroidism, ophthalmopathy was set apart by a 13 V-J model.

Diagnoses rested on clinical symptoms, serum thyroxine and TRAb, thyroid ultrasound and orbital computed tomography. The blood sample dates from first hyperthyroidism diagnosis, preceding any ophthalmopathy symptoms. Sample: blood. This receptor was identified in a woman aged 45-59 years with Graves' hyperthyroidism that later progressed to Graves' ophthalmopathy.

CDR3 nucleotide sequence: TGCGCCAGCAGCAAGGCGGGCTACCGGGAGACCCAGTACTTC. It translates to CASSKAGYRETQYF. The rearrangement joins TRBV5-1 to TRBJ2-5; weak D call: TRBD2 (5 bases). The CDR3 consists of 14 residues. Looked up from germline, CDR1 is SGHRS and CDR2 is YFSETQ. V lost 4 bases, J lost 5 bases, and 15 bases lay in between.